The 11 T cell receptor beta chains reported below all come from one sample, sequenced in a study of T cell responses to AZD1222 COVID-19 vaccine. TCRdb's copy holds only in-frame clones and misses some; the assay was immunoSEQ multiplex PCR. The sample lists some 150,000 clones; roughly four fifths were seen once. The sample consisted of peripheral blood, taken on day 0 of MenACWY control vaccination. The origin of the receptors is an adult in good health.

The J gene is TRBJ1-1, the V gene TRBV6-5, with 8 bases aligning to TRBD1. The CDR3 runs to 14 residues. Per the germline V gene, CDR1 is MNHEY and CDR2 is SVGAGI. V lost 6 bases and J lost 2; bases outside the gene matches: 5. CDR3 amino acids: CASRNRGANTEAFF. In DNA form, the CDR3 reads TGTGCCAGCAGGAACAGGGGGGCTAACACTGAAGCTTTCTTT.

The genes are TRBV28 and TRBJ1-5; D gene uncertain. V shed 4 bases and J shed 0 bases, with 25 bases lying between them. The CDR3 contains 20 residues. The germline V gene has CDR1 MDHEN and CDR2 SYDVKM. CDR3 bases: TGTGCCAGCAGTTACGGGCAAGGAGGTTGGCCGGGGTATAGCAATCAGCCCCAGCATTTT. This encodes CASSYGQGGWPGYSNQPQHF.

This clone has more than one count but fewer than ten. This chain connects TRBV5-1 to TRBJ2-1; D uncertain. CDR3 length: 14 residues. CDR1 is SGHRS and CDR2 is YFSETQ in the germline V gene. The germline V and J ends were trimmed by 0 bases and 2 bases, with 6 bases remaining between them. CDR3 sequence (DNA): TGCGCCAGCAGCTTGGGTCACCCCTACAATGAGCAGTTCTTC. It is translated as CASSLGHPYNEQFF.

The chain employs TRBV7-8 and TRBJ2-7; possibly TRBD2 for D (6 bases). V lost 5 bases, J lost 4 bases, and 12 bases lay in between. The CDR3 contains 13 residues. Germline V gives CDR1 SGHVS, CDR2 FQNEAQ. The chain's CDR3 is CASSPTTSYEQYF. The CDR3 nucleotides read TGTGCCAGCAGCCCCACGACTAGTTACGAGCAGTACTTC. The whole variable domain, remainder taken from reference TRBV7-8 and TRBJ2-7, is GAGVSQSPRYKVAKRGQDVALRCDPISGHVSLFWYQQALGQGPEFLTYFQNEAQLDKSGLPSDRFFAERPEGSVSTLKIQRTQQEDSAVYLCASSPTTSYEQYFGPGTRLTVT.

CDR3 sequence (DNA): TGTGCCAGCAGTCCCGGGGGGAGCTATGGCTACACCTTC. Translated, it gives CASSPGGSYGYTF. The rearrangement joins TRBV6-5 to TRBJ1-2; D might be TRBD1 (5 bases). Trimming left V 5 bases short and J 4 bases short, with 11 bases between. CDR1 and CDR2 (germline): MNHEY, SVGAGI. This CDR3 spans 13 amino acids.

Only a few counts were recorded for this clone. The chain joins TRBV5-5 to TRBJ2-3, with D unresolved. Germline CDR1 is SGHKS and CDR2 is YYEKEE (reference sequence). Trimming took off 1 base at V and 1 base at J, with 4 bases between the two ends. The CDR3 runs 13 residues. The DNA of the CDR3 is TGTGCCAGCAGCTTGAGAGGCACAGATACGCAGTATTTT. Translating gives CASSLRGTDTQYF.

CDR3 loop: CASSKQRSSNQPQHF. In DNA form, the CDR3 reads TGTGCCAGCAGTAAACAGAGATCTAGCAATCAGCCCCAGCATTTT. This chain links TRBV6-5 with TRBJ1-5; no clear D gene. Germline V gene lookup returns CDR1 MNHEY and CDR2 SVGAGI. The CDR3 loop spans 15 amino acids. Between the trimmed V and J ends, which lost 5 bases and 0 bases, there was a span of 11 bases.

This clone was picked up one time. The V and J genes are TRBV4-1 and TRBJ2-7; TRBD2 agrees at 8 bases. In germline, CDR1 is MGHRA, CDR2 YSYEKL. The CDR3 has 17 residues. V shed 3 bases and J 2 bases; nucleotides not matched to a gene: 12. In DNA form, the CDR3 reads TGCGCCAGCAGCCAGGACCCACCAGCGGGGGTTCCCTACGAGCAGTACTTC. Translated: CASSQDPPAGVPYEQYF.

The rearrangement uses TRBV2 and TRBJ1-2; a possible D gene is TRBD1 (5 bases). The V end lost 7 bases, the J end lost 4 bases, and 13 bases lay between the germline ends. Germline V gene sequence: CDR1 SNHLY, CDR2 FYNNEI. The CDR3 covers 13 residues. The CDR3 spells CASNPTVVYGYTF. The CDR3 DNA is TGTGCCAGCAACCCGACAGTCGTCTATGGCTACACCTTC.

The V and J genes are TRBV20-1 and TRBJ1-2; D is undetermined. The length of the CDR3 is 11 residues. Deletions cut 2 bases from V and 6 bases from J, with 7 bases between. In germline, CDR1 is DFQATT, CDR2 SNEGSKA (reference sequence). The CDR3 reads CSARHKDGYTF. The CDR3 region has the DNA TGCAGTGCTAGACACAAGGATGGCTACACCTTC.

This clone appeared once. The rearrangement joins TRBV28 to TRBJ1-4; D gene unclear. The CDR3 contains 15 residues. The V gene's germline CDR1 is MDHEN and CDR2 SYDVKM. V lost 2 bases, J lost 0 bases, and 7 bases lay in between. CDR3 amino acids: CASSLGRATNEKLFF. In nucleotides, the CDR3 is TGTGCCAGCAGTTTAGGACGGGCAACTAATGAAAAACTGTTTTTT.